These T cell receptor beta chains were read from a single sample in a study of blood T cell repertoires in COVID-19. TCRdb's table, derived via immunoSEQ multiplex PCR, lists solely in-frame clones and lacks some. This table has roughly 180,000 clones, around 80% appearing once. Sequencing was carried out using PBMCs or T cells enriched from blood (not recorded which). Every receptor here comes from a man aged 50 or older who had recovered from COVID-19. The CDR3 runs from the conserved cysteine through the conserved F or W. The order of the fields is J gene, D gene, V gene, clone size, CDR3 protein, CDR3 DNA. D genes are given only for firm matches. Not every row has a clone size; where given, it reads once, few, many or a size class.

>TRBJ2-7|-|TRBV7-3|-
CASSSSSKCGGNSYEQYF
TGTGCCAGCAGCTCCTCTTCCAAATGCGGGGGCAACTCCTACGAGCAGTACTTC
>TRBJ1-4|TRBD1|TRBV6-5|-
CASRRTGFNEKLFF
TGTGCCAGCAGACGGACAGGGTTCAATGAAAAACTGTTTTTT
>TRBJ2-3|TRBD1|TRBV7-3|few
CASSLRGQGDTQYF
TGTGCCAGCAGCCTCCGAGGACAGGGGGATACGCAGTATTTT
>TRBJ1-1|-|TRBV27|once
CASIGGQINTEAFF
TGTGCCAGCATTGGGGGACAAATAAACACTGAAGCTTTCTTT
>TRBJ2-7|-|TRBV28|-
CASSWYEGALSYEQYF
TGTGCCAGCAGTTGGTACGAAGGGGCCCTCTCCTACGAGCAGTACTTC
>TRBJ2-5|-|TRBV6-2/TRBV6-3|-
CASSYMSTEETQYF
TGTGCCAGCAGTTACATGTCGACAGAAGAGACCCAGTACTTC
>TRBJ1-2|-|TRBV19|few
CASSNWAQQNYGYTF
TGTGCCAGTAGTAACTGGGCACAGCAGAACTATGGCTACACCTTC
>TRBJ2-3|-|TRBV3-1/TRBV3-2|-
CASSPGGPTDTQYF
TGTGCCAGCAGCCCGGGGGGCCCCACAGATACGCAGTATTTT
>TRBJ2-1|TRBD2|TRBV2|-
CASIGLAGSYNEQFF
TGTGCCAGCATAGGACTAGCGGGGTCATACAATGAGCAGTTCTTC
>TRBJ1-2|TRBD1|TRBV6-5|-
CASRTGDGGYTF
TGTGCCAGCAGGACAGGGGACGGTGGCTACACCTTC
>TRBJ1-4|-|TRBV16|-
CASRRPPGSTNEKLFF
TGTGCCAGCCGCCGACCCCCAGGCTCAACTAATGAAAAACTGTTTTTT
>TRBJ2-1|-|TRBV10-3|-
CAISETLAASYNEQFF
TGTGCCATCAGTGAAACCCTAGCTGCCTCCTACAATGAGCAGTTCTTC
>TRBJ1-2|-|TRBV9|once
CASTKVDYGYTF
TGTGCCAGCACTAAAGTGGACTATGGCTACACCTTC
>TRBJ2-7|TRBD2|TRBV3-1/TRBV3-2|-
CASSQPGTSDYEQYF
TGTGCCAGCAGCCAGCCCGGGACTAGCGACTACGAGCAGTACTTC
>TRBJ1-1|TRBD1|TRBV19|-
CASSIVTGVTNTEAFF
TGTGCCAGTAGTATCGTGACAGGGGTGACGAACACTGAAGCTTTCTTT
>TRBJ2-7|-|TRBV5-1|few
CASSLGISYEQYF
TGCGCCAGCAGCTTGGGCATCAGTTACGAGCAGTACTTC
>TRBJ2-5|TRBD2|TRBV7-9|-
CASSPGRAGGYRETQYF
TGTGCCAGCAGCCCCGGCCGAGCGGGGGGGTACCGAGAGACCCAGTACTTC
>TRBJ1-2|-|TRBV25-1|-
CASSEWRTVAGSYGYTF
TGTGCCAGCAGTGAATGGAGGACAGTAGCCGGCAGCTATGGCTACACCTTC
>TRBJ1-1|-|TRBV29-1|-
CSVEADGVPTEAFF
TGCAGCGTTGAAGCTGACGGGGTTCCCACTGAAGCTTTCTTT
>TRBJ1-6|TRBD1|TRBV19|-
CASSIVPSTGGLDSPLHF
TGTGCCAGTAGTATAGTCCCCTCGACAGGGGGGTTGGATTCACCCCTCCACTTT
>TRBJ1-6|-|TRBV25-1|-
CASKDSYSYNSPLHF
TGTGCCAGCAAGGACAGCTACTCCTATAATTCACCCCTCCACTTT
>TRBJ1-1|-|TRBV7-9|-
CASSLDGGANTEAFF
TGTGCCAGCAGCTTAGACGGGGGAGCCAACACTGAAGCTTTCTTT
>TRBJ2-7|-|TRBV5-6|-
CASSFSPGDKYEQYF
TGTGCCAGCAGCTTTTCCCCGGGTGATAAGTACGAGCAGTACTTC
>TRBJ2-5|-|TRBV5-4|-
CASSLGGASRETQYF
TGTGCCAGCAGCTTGGGTGGGGCTTCGAGGGAGACCCAGTACTTC
>TRBJ2-2|-|TRBV13|-
CASRGQNTGELFF
TGTGCCAGCAGGGGACAAAACACCGGGGAGCTGTTTTTT
>TRBJ1-6|-|TRBV5-1|-
CASSLRWGGDSPLHF
TGCGCCAGCAGCCTCCGGTGGGGAGGAGATTCACCCCTCCACTTT
>TRBJ1-6|-|TRBV15|-
CATSRVRNSPLHF
TGTGCCACCAGCAGAGTGAGGAATTCACCCCTCCACTTT
>TRBJ2-7|-|TRBV28|few
CASSPPTQGLGGYEQYF
TGTGCCAGCAGTCCCCCGACTCAGGGGCTAGGCGGGTACGAGCAGTACTTC
>TRBJ1-5|-|TRBV21-1|-
CASSWTGHLNQPQHF
TGTGCCAGCAGCTGGACAGGACACCTCAATCAGCCCCAGCATTTT
>TRBJ2-7|TRBD2|TRBV6-5|-
CASIPGLVSYEQYF
TGTGCCAGCATTCCGGGACTAGTCTCGTACGAGCAGTACTTC
>TRBJ2-7|-|TRBV5-1|-
CASSAGRPGNHEQYF
TGCGCCAGCAGCGCGGGTAGGCCGGGGAACCACGAGCAGTACTTC
>TRBJ1-1|TRBD1|TRBV7-9|-
CASSPGQGFTEAFF
TGTGCCAGCAGCCCGGGACAGGGGTTCACTGAAGCTTTCTTT
>TRBJ2-1|-|TRBV2|-
CASGTASYNEQFF
TGTGCCAGCGGAACAGCATCCTACAATGAGCAGTTCTTC
>TRBJ1-5|-|TRBV19|-
CASSMHQVGGQPQHF
TGTGCCAGTAGTATGCACCAGGTTGGAGGTCAGCCCCAGCATTTT
>TRBJ1-3|TRBD1|TRBV28|-
CASNPTGGSGNTIYF
TGTGCCAGCAACCCGACAGGGGGCTCTGGAAACACCATATATTTT
>TRBJ2-7|TRBD1|TRBV19|once
CASSIVTGAHEQYF
TGTGCCAGTAGTATAGTGACAGGGGCGCACGAGCAGTACTTC
>TRBJ2-3|-|TRBV24-1|-
CATSDFGGGTDTQYF
TGTGCCACCAGTGATTTTGGCGGGGGCACAGATACGCAGTATTTT
>TRBJ2-5|-|TRBV9|-
CASSNRAEPQETQYF
TGTGCCAGCAGCAACAGGGCTGAGCCCCAAGAGACCCAGTACTTC
>TRBJ2-3|TRBD2|TRBV3-1/TRBV3-2|-
CASSRTTSGGVGTDTQYF
TGTGCCAGCAGCCGGACGACTAGCGGGGGGGTAGGCACAGATACGCAGTATTTT
>TRBJ1-4|-|TRBV28|-
CASSFEQGFSEKLFF
TGTGCCAGCAGTTTTGAACAGGGATTTAGTGAAAAACTGTTTTTT
>TRBJ2-6|-|TRBV21-1|-
CPRGLKGLAGSSGANVLTF
TGCCCCCGTGGCCTAAAGGGACTAGCGGGTTCCTCTGGGGCCAACGTCCTGACTTTC
>TRBJ2-7|TRBD1|TRBV28|few
CASRPTGGREQYF
TGTGCCAGCAGACCCACAGGGGGACGCGAGCAGTACTTC
>TRBJ2-3|-|TRBV28|-
CASSLLGDSPDTQYF
TGTGCCAGCAGTTTATTGGGGGACTCCCCAGATACGCAGTATTTT
>TRBJ1-6|-|TRBV7-6|-
CASSLVRGSNSPLHF
TGTGCCAGCAGCTTAGTCAGGGGCTCAAACTCACCCCTCCACTTT
>TRBJ1-1|TRBD1|TRBV10-3|few
CAIMGTGGGTEAFF
TGTGCCATCATGGGGACAGGGGGCGGGACTGAAGCTTTCTTT